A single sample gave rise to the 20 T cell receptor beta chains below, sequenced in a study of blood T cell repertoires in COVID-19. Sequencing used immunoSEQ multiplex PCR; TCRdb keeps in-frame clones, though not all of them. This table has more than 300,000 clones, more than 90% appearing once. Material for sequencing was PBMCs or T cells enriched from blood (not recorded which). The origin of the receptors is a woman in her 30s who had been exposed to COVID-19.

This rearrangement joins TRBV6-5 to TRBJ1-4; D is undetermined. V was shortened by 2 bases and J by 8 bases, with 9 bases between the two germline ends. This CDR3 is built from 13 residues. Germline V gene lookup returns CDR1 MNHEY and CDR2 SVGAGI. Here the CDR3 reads CASSYRVNEKLFF. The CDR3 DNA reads TGTGCCAGCAGTTACCGGGTAAACGAAAAACTGTTTTTT.

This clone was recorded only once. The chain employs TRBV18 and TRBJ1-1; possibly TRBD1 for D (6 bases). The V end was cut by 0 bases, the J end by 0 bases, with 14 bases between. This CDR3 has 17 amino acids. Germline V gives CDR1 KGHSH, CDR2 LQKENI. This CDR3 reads CASSPPLLRTVNTEAFF. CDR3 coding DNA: TGTGCCAGCTCACCACCATTACTGCGGACAGTGAACACTGAAGCTTTCTTT.

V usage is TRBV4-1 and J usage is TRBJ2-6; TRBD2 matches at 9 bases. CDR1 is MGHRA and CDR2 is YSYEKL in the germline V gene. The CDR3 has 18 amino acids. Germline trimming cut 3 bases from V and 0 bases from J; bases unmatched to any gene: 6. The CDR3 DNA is TGCGCCAGCAGCCAGGGAGGTAGCGGGAGCTCTGGGGCCAACGTCCTGACTTTC. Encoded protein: CASSQGGSGSSGANVLTF.

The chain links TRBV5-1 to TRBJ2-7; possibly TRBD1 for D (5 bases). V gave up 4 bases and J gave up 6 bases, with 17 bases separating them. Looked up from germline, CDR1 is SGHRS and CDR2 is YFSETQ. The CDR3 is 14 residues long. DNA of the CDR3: TGCGCCAGCAGCCTAAGTTCAGGGTTGGCCGAGCAGTACTTC. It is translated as CASSLSSGLAEQYF.

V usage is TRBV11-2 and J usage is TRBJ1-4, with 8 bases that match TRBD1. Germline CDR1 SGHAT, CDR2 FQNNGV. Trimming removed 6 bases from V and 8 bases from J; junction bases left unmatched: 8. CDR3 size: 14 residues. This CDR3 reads CASRHVDRGEKLFF. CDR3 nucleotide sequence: TGTGCCAGCAGGCATGTCGACAGGGGAGAAAAACTGTTTTTT. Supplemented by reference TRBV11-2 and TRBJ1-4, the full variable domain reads EAGVAQSPRYKIIEKRQSVAFWCNPISGHATLYWYQQILGQGPKLLIQFQNNGVVDDSQLPKDRFSAERLKGVDSTLKIQPAKLEDSAVYLCASRHVDRGEKLFFGSGTQLSVL.

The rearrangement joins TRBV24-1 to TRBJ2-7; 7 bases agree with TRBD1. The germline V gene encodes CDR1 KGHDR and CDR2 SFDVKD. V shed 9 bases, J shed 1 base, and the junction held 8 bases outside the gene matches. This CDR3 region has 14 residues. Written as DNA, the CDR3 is TGTGCCACCGCAACAGGGGCGCCTTCCTACGAGCAGTACTTC. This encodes CATATGAPSYEQYF.

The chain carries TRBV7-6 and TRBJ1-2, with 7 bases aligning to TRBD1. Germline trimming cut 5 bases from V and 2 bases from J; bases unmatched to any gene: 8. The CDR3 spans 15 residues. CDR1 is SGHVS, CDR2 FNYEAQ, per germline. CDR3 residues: CASSRNRGGNYGYTF. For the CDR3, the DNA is TGTGCCAGCAGCCGGAACAGGGGCGGAAACTATGGCTACACCTTC.

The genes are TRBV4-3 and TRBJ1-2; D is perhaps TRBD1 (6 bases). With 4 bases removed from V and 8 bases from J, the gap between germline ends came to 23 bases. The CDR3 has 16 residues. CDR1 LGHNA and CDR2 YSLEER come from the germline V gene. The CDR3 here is CASSLSKGEGLRGYTF. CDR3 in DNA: TGCGCCAGCAGCCTATCGAAGGGGGAGGGTTTGAGGGGCTACACCTTC.

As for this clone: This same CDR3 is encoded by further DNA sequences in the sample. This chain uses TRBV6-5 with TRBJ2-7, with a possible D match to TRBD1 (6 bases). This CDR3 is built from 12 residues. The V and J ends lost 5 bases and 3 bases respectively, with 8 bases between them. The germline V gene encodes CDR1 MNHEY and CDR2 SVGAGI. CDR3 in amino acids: CASSRDNYEQYF. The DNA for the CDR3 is TGTGCCAGCAGTCGGGACAACTACGAGCAGTACTTC.

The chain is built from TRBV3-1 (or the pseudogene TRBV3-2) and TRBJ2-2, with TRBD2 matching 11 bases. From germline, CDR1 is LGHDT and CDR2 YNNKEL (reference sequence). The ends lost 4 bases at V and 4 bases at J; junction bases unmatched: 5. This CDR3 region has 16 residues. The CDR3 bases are TGTGCCAGCAGCCCTAGCGGGGGGCCTGGCACCGGGGAGCTGTTTTTT. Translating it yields CASSPSGGPGTGELFF.

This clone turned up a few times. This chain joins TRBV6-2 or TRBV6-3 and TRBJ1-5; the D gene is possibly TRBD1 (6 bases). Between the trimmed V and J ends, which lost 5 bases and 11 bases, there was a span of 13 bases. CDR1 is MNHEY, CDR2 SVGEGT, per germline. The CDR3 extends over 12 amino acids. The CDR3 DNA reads TGTGCCAGCAGTCCACAGGGACGGTCCCAGCATTTT. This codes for CASSPQGRSQHF.

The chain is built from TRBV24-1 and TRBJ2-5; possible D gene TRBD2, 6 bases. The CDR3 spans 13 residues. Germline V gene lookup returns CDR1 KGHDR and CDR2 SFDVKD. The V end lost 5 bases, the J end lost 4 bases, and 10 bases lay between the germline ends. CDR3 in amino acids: CATSGGVGETQYF. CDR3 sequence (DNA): TGTGCCACCAGTGGGGGGGTAGGAGAGACCCAGTACTTC.

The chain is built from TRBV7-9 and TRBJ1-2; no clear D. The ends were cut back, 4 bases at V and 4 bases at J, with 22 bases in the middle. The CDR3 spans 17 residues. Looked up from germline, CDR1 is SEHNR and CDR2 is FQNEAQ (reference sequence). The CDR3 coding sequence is TGTGCCAGCAGCTCACTTAGAATTGACGGGTCGCCCTATGGCTACACCTTC. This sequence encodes CASSSLRIDGSPYGYTF.

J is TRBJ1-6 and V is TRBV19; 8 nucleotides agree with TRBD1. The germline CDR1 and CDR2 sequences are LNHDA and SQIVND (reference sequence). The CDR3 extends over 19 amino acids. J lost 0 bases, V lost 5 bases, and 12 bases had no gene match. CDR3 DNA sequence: TGTGCCAGTAGTCTAACTCGGACAGGGAGGACCTCCTATAATTCACCCCTCCACTTT. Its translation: CASSLTRTGRTSYNSPLHF.

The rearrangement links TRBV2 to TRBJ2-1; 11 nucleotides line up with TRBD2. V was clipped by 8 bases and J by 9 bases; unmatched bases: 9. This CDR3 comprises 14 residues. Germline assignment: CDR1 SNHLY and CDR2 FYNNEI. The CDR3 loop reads CASLLAGVLGEQFF. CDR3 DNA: TGTGCCAGCCTACTAGCGGGGGTATTAGGTGAGCAGTTCTTC. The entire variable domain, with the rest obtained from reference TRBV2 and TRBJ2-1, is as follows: EPEVTQTPSHQVTQMGQEVILRCVPISNHLYFYWYRQILGQKVEFLVSFYNNEISEKSEIFDDQFSVERPDGSNFTLKIRSTKLEDSAMYFCASLLAGVLGEQFFGPGTRLTVL.

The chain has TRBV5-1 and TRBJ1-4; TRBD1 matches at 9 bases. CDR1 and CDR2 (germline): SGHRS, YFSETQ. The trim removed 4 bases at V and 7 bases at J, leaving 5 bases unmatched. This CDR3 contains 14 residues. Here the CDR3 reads CASSKGTGSEKLFF. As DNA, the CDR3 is TGCGCCAGCAGCAAGGGGACAGGGAGTGAAAAACTGTTTTTT.

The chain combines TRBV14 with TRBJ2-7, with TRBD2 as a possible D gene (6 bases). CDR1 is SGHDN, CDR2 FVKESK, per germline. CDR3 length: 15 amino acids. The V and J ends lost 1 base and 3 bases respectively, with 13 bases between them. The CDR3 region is CASSQAGVPYYEQYF. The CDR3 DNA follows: TGTGCCAGCAGCCAAGCGGGGGTCCCTTACTACGAGCAGTACTTC. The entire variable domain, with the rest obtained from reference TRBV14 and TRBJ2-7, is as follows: EAGVTQFPSHSVIEKGQTVTLRCDPISGHDNLYWYRRVMGKEIKFLLHFVKESKQDESGMPNNRFLAERTGGTYSTLKVQPAELEDSGVYFCASSQAGVPYYEQYFGPGTRLTVT.

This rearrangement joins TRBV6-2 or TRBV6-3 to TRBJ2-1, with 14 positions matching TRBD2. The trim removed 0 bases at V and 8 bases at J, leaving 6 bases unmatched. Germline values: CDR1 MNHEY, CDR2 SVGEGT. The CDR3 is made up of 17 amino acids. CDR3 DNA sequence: TGTGCCAGCAGTTACTCCCTGACTAGCGGGGGGGCGGATGAGCAGTTCTTC. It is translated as CASSYSLTSGGADEQFF.

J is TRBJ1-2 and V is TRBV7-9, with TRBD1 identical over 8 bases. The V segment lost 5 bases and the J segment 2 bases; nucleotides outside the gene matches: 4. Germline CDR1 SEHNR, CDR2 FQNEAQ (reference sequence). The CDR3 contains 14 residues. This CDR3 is CASSARTGNYGYTF. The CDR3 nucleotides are TGTGCCAGCAGCGCCCGGACAGGGAACTATGGCTACACCTTC.

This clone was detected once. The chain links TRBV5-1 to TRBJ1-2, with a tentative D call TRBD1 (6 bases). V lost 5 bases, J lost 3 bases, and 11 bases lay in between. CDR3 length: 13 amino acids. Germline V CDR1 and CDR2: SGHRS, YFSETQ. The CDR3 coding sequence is TGCGCCAGCAGGGCGGACAGCCACTATGGCTACACCTTC. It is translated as CASRADSHYGYTF.